Listed here is a single TCR beta chain. This clone was observed a single time. Its antigen is not yet known. The sample holds no much larger clone one base away, and base qualities are not on file. There are 14 amino acids in the CDR3, from cysteine to phenylalanine inclusive. Just CDR3 DNA is preserved here, 42 bases in frame from base 1. The V end loses 0 bases and the J end loses 0 bases, and a stretch of 5 bases separates them. CDR1 is given as MNHNS and CDR2 as SASEGT, both from the germline V gene. The collaborating institutions used their own protocols to collect whole blood in K2EDTA tubes. For TCRbeta analysis, collaborator samples were shipped as frozen whole blood, as isolated PBMCs, or as DNA extracted from either sample type. This specimen belongs to a study of blood T cell repertoires in COVID-19 (dated by TCRdb to about 2020). In the study overall: Samples covering the acute and convalescent phases of COVID-19 were provided by collaborators in the United States, Italy and Spain. The material from the prospective study consisted of cDNA or gDNA derived from T cells, B-cell-depleted T cells, or PBMCs. The dataset comprised deeply sampled blood TCRbeta repertoires from subjects exposed to, actively infected with, or recovered from COVID-19. The repertoires were made available in a free public database intended to serve as a resource for research on the immune response to SARS-CoV-2. The samples were drawn from two sources: the first 160 participants of the ongoing ImmuneRACE study, and approximately 1,300 subjects contributed by 6 global collaborators. Sample metadata almost always included a de-identified subject ID, COVID-19 status, age in years and sex. HLA class I and class II types, where available, came from metadata supplied by the sample provider rather than from assay-based typing.

General conclusions and limits of the study: How much clinical and demographic metadata was included differed by source and by participant, and the metadata was provided uncurated.

The immunoSEQ Assay, a bias-controlled multiplex PCR, was used to amplify TCRbeta CDR3 regions from genomic DNA. Per the original workflow: The number of nucleated cells in each sample was estimated by amplification of reference gene primers within the assay. To quantify the absolute abundance of each unique TCRbeta CDR3 rearrangement, sequence reads were collapsed and filtered. For each sample, productive Simpson clonality was calculated as the square root of Simpson's diversity index over productive rearrangements. In TCRdb, the immuneACCESS table is reduced to in-frame sequences with V and J assigned. These tables do not hold every clone; where another copy was compared, an unresolved V gene accounts for under half, and the others remain unexplained. V and J calls and clone size are as listed in that table; D and trimming were resolved from the DNA. This sample holds about 280,000 clones; approximately 88% were observed only once. The biggest ten clones account for approximately 2.2% of the sample.

This clonotype was obtained from a man between 50 and 59 years old with acute or convalescent COVID-19. The receptor chain draws on TRBV6-1 and TRBJ1-1; the D gene is unclear. Source material: peripheral blood. The sequenced DNA is TGTGCCAGCAGTGAAGCCCCGGTGAACACTGAAGCTTTCTTT. This translates into CASSEAPVNTEAFF.